The clone carrying this T cell receptor beta chain was detected only a few times. Its antigen is still unknown. The data are from a study of tumor and adjacent non-tumor tissue in lung cancer. The wider study: The cohort had around eleven adenocarcinoma, a couple of squamous cell and 1 small cell patients.

Overall study findings and caveats: Compared with tumor, normal lung showed significantly lower TCR diversity.

This sample's RNA came from whole unsorted tissue. This non-tumor lung sample came from over 3 cm beyond the tumor edge. Between August and November 2014, newly diagnosed, chemotherapy-naive lung cancer patients underwent thoracic surgery in China. The library came from three nested PCR rounds adapted from ARM-PCR protocols. Each CDR3 protein is one row after TCRdb ran MiXCR on the multiplex PCR reads. The sample records some 68,000 distinct CDR3 sequences, 75% to 85% being singletons. The sequence came from a man between 60 and 75 years old with non-small cell lung cancer. Source material: distant non-tumor lung tissue.

The CDR3 sequence is CSAKYGGGAGEAFF. CDR3 DNA: TGCAGTGCTAAGTACGGGGGAGGGGCAGGTGAAGCTTTCTTT. The chain joins TRBV20-1 to TRBJ1-1; weak D call: TRBD1 (5 bases). The CDR3 consists of 14 residues. Germline V lookup: CDR1 DFQATT, CDR2 SNEGSKA (reference sequence). Deletions cut 4 bases from V and 7 bases from J, with 19 bases between.